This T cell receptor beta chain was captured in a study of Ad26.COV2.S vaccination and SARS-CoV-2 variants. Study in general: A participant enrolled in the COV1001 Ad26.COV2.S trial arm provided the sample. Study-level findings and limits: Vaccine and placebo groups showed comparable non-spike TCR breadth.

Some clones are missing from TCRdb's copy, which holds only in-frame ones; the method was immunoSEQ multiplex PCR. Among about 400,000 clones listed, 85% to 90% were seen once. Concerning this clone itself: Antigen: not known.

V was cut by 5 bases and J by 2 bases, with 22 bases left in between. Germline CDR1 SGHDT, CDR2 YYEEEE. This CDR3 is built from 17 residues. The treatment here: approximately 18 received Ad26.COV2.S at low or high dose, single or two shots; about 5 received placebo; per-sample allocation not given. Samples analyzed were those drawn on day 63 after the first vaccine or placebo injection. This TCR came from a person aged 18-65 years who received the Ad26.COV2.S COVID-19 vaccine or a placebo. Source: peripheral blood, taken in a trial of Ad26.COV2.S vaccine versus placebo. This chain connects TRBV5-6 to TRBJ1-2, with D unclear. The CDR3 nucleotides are TGTGCCAGCAGACTACCTGAGTGGGCTGGGAAGAACTATGGCTACACCTTC. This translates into CASRLPEWAGKNYGYTF. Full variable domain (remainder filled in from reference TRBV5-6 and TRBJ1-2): DAGVTQSPTHLIKTRGQQVTLRCSPKSGHDTVSWYQQALGQGPQFIFQYYEEEERQRGNFPDRFSGHQFPNYSSELNVNALLLGDSALYLCASRLPEWAGKNYGYTFGSGTRLTVV.